These 32 T cell receptor beta chains originate from one sample sequenced in a study of cytomegalovirus exposure and HLA in healthy donors. The PCR made use of 60 Vbeta and 13 Jbeta primers. Clones were read by immunoSEQ multiplex PCR, and TCRdb kept only the in-frame ones, dropping some. The data contain roughly 150,000 clones, 82% of them seen just once; the ten biggest clones take up around 1.5%. The sample consisted of PBMCs. These receptors were taken from a girl aged 10 to 17 in good health and CMV-seropositive.

The genes are TRBV2 and TRBJ2-2; 7 bases are shared with TRBD2. The CDR3 is made up of 17 amino acids. Germline CDR1 is SNHLY and CDR2 is FYNNEI. Unmatched junction bases numbered 8, after V lost 1 base and J lost 3 bases. The chain's CDR3 is CASSEEAAGVDTGELFF. The CDR3, as DNA: TGTGCCAGCAGTGAAGAAGCGGCGGGAGTAGACACCGGGGAGCTGTTTTTT.

This clone has a single count. The CDR3 bases are TGTGCCAGCAGCTACGAGCGGGAGTTAAGGACAGATACGCAGTATTTT. Translation gives CASSYERELRTDTQYF. The chain recombines TRBV5-4 with TRBJ2-3; 8 bases are shared with TRBD2. This CDR3 region has 16 residues. The V gene end was trimmed by 3 bases and the J gene end by 3 bases; junction bases not matched to a gene: 9. Germline V gene sequence: CDR1 SGHNT, CDR2 YYREEE (reference sequence).

The rearrangement links TRBV11-3 to TRBJ2-7, with TRBD1 matching 8 bases. CDR3 length equals 16 residues. CDR1 and CDR2 from the germline V gene are SGHNT and YENEEA. Trimming removed 5 bases from V and 4 bases from J; junction bases left unmatched: 13. The CDR3 nucleotides read TGTGCCAGCAGCCCAGGGTTCGGGGACAGGACATACGAGCAGTACTTC. Translating it yields CASSPGFGDRTYEQYF.

CDR3 coding DNA: TGTGCCAGCAGCCAGATAGCGGGGGAGGAACTGTTTTTT. It is translated as CASSQIAGEELFF. The chain recombines TRBV5-4 with TRBJ1-4; tentative D call: TRBD1 (5 bases). The CDR3 covers 13 residues. The V and J ends lost 4 bases and 12 bases respectively, with 16 bases between them. In germline, CDR1 is SGHNT, CDR2 YYREEE (reference sequence).

The V and J genes are TRBV6-1 and TRBJ1-2, with 10 bases lining up with TRBD1. This CDR3 is built from 13 residues. Losses at the gene ends were 2 bases for V and 8 bases for J; bases not matched to a gene: 2. Germline CDR1 reads MNHNS; CDR2 reads SASEGT. CDR3 DNA sequence: TGTGCCAGCAGTGAACAGACAGGGGGCGGCTACACCTTC. As protein: CASSEQTGGGYTF.

The chain employs TRBV5-6 and TRBJ2-1; TRBD2 matches 8 bases. V shed 1 base, J shed 6 bases, and the junction held 9 bases outside the gene matches. The length of the CDR3 is 16 residues. Germline CDR1 reads SGHDT; CDR2 reads YYEEEE. The chain's CDR3 is CASSLRWSGSGNEQFF. The CDR3 DNA is TGTGCCAGCAGCTTGCGGTGGAGCGGGAGTGGCAATGAGCAGTTCTTC.

The rearrangement uses TRBV19 and TRBJ2-1; D is perhaps TRBD2 (6 bases). The V and J ends lost 6 bases and 8 bases respectively, with 11 bases between them. CDR1 and CDR2 (germline): LNHDA, SQIVND (reference sequence). CDR3 length equals 12 residues. The CDR3 loop reads CASRGGRDEQFF. CDR3 bases: TGTGCCAGTAGGGGGGGTAGGGATGAGCAGTTCTTC.

The gene calls are TRBV7-3 and TRBJ2-5; 10 bases are shared with TRBD2. The CDR3 sequence is 19 residues long. The V gene's germline CDR1 is SGHTA and CDR2 FQGTGA. J was trimmed by 0 bases and V by 3 bases; bases with no gene match: 13. The CDR3 nucleotides are TGTGCCAGCAGCTTGGGACTAGCGAATATAGGGAATTACCAAGAGACCCAGTACTTC. Translating it yields CASSLGLANIGNYQETQYF.

The DNA of the CDR3 is TGCGCCAGCAGCTTGCGCGCAGATACGCAGTATTTT. Protein sequence: CASSLRADTQYF. This chain uses TRBV5-1 with TRBJ2-3; D is unresolved. The CDR3 has 12 amino acids. The germline V gene has CDR1 SGHRS and CDR2 YFSETQ. Trimming took 1 base from V and 4 from J, leaving 4 bases between them.

The chain carries TRBV19 and TRBJ2-2; no reliable D call. CDR1 and CDR2 from the germline V gene are LNHDA and SQIVND (reference sequence). This CDR3 is 14 amino acids long. V lost 5 bases to trimming and J lost 10 bases, with 17 bases between them. The CDR3 DNA is TGTGCCAGTAGTTATCTATCGGGTTTCGAGGAGCTGTTTTTT. Translating it yields CASSYLSGFEELFF.

This clone showed up just a few times. For the CDR3, the DNA is TGTGCCAGCAGTTTACAGGGGGCGACAACTAATGAAAAACTGTTTTTT. Translating gives CASSLQGATTNEKLFF. This chain uses TRBV28 with TRBJ1-4; 8 bases are a match to TRBD1. This CDR3 has 16 amino acids. V lost 2 bases and J lost 0; bases outside the gene matches: 2. The germline gives CDR1 MDHEN, CDR2 SYDVKM.

This chain connects TRBV19 to TRBJ2-2; D is unclear. V was pared by 5 bases and J by 0 bases, with 4 bases between. The germline CDR1 and CDR2 sequences are LNHDA and SQIVND (reference sequence). This CDR3 is 13 amino acids long. In nucleotides, the CDR3 is TGTGCCAGTAGTGAGTCGAACACCGGGGAGCTGTTTTTT. This encodes CASSESNTGELFF.

The chain employs TRBV5-1 and TRBJ1-2; no clear D gene. V lost 4 bases and J lost 2, with 9 bases in between. Germline V gene data show CDR1 as SGHRS and CDR2 as YFSETQ. CDR3 size: 13 residues. CDR3 coding DNA: TGCGCCAGCAGCCTGGCCGTAAACTATGGCTACACCTTC. It translates to CASSLAVNYGYTF.

This chain uses TRBV28 with TRBJ1-2; no clear D. V was shortened by 7 bases and J by 6 bases, with 12 bases between the two germline ends. The CDR3 runs 12 residues. The germline V gene has CDR1 MDHEN and CDR2 SYDVKM. CDR3 DNA sequence: TGTGCCAGCACTAAAAGCGGGGATGGCTACACCTTC. Protein sequence: CASTKSGDGYTF.

The chain is built from TRBV7-3 and TRBJ2-3; TRBD2 matches at 11 bases. Germline V lookup: CDR1 SGHTA, CDR2 FQGTGA. CDR3 size: 17 residues. J gave up 3 bases and V 0 bases, and 5 bases lay outside the gene matches. CDR3 amino acids: CASSLTSSGGWTDTQYF. CDR3 bases: TGTGCCAGCAGCTTAACGTCTAGCGGGGGGTGGACAGATACGCAGTATTTT.

The chain links TRBV11-2 to TRBJ2-7, with D maybe TRBD1 (8 bases). V dropped 1 base and J dropped 6 bases, with 16 bases sitting between them. This CDR3 comprises 15 residues. Per germline, CDR1 SGHAT and CDR2 FQNNGV. The CDR3 reads CASSLVNRGGSEQYF. The CDR3 region has the DNA TGTGCCAGCAGCTTAGTTAACAGGGGGGGCTCCGAGCAGTACTTC.

The table lists this clone with a few counts. The V gene is TRBV11-2, the J gene TRBJ1-1; TRBD1 might be the D (5 bases). The CDR3 consists of 13 residues. Germline-derived CDR1 and CDR2 are SGHAT and FQNNGV. V was trimmed by 11 bases and J by 1 base, leaving 14 bases between them. The CDR3 nucleotides are TGTGCCGGACACGACTTCTCGAACACTGAAGCTTTCTTT. Protein sequence: CAGHDFSNTEAFF.

The rearrangement links TRBV27 to TRBJ2-1; TRBD2 agrees at 9 bases. CDR3 length equals 14 residues. Germline V gene lookup returns CDR1 MNHEY and CDR2 SMNVEV (reference sequence). J lost 6 bases, V lost 3 bases, and 3 bases had no gene match. The CDR3 DNA is TGTGCCAGCAGTTTCGGGACTAGCATCAATGAGCAGTTCTTC. As protein: CASSFGTSINEQFF.

J is TRBJ1-1 and V is TRBV4-2; no firm D call. The CDR3 spans 14 residues. V lost 2 bases and J 2 bases, leaving 9 bases between the germline ends. From germline, CDR1 is LGHNA and CDR2 YNFKEQ. The CDR3 loop is CASSQWRGNTEAFF. Written as DNA, the CDR3 is TGTGCCAGCAGCCAATGGCGGGGAAACACTGAAGCTTTCTTT.

The J gene is TRBJ2-2, the V gene TRBV10-3, with a tentative D call TRBD1 (5 bases). The V gene's germline CDR1 is ENHRY and CDR2 SYGVKD. There are 14 residues in the CDR3. Trimming cost V 7 bases and J 1 base, with 10 bases left between them. The CDR3 coding sequence is TGTGCCATCACCAGGGCCATGAACACCGGGGAGCTGTTTTTT. Protein: CAITRAMNTGELFF.

This chain connects TRBV30 to TRBJ2-7; 9 nucleotides agree with TRBD1. Germline V CDR1 and CDR2: GTSNPN, SVGIG (reference sequence). V shed 3 bases, J shed 4 bases, and the junction held 4 bases outside the gene matches. The CDR3 spans 13 residues. The CDR3, as DNA: TGTGCCTGGAGGGGGGGACAGGGATACGAGCAGTACTTC. Translation gives CAWRGGQGYEQYF.

This sequence joins TRBV11-2 and TRBJ2-7, with D possibly matching TRBD1 (6 bases). Germline CDR1 and CDR2: SGHAT and FQNNGV. This CDR3 is built from 12 residues. V lost 2 bases, J lost 13 bases, and 15 bases lay in between. The CDR3 DNA is TGTGCCAGCAGCTTAATTCTCACAGGGCGTTACTTC. Translation: CASSLILTGRYF.

This clone was picked up a small number of times. The chain is built from TRBV4-1 and TRBJ2-7; 7 bases are shared with TRBD2. Germline values: CDR1 MGHRA, CDR2 YSYEKL. This CDR3 spans 14 amino acids. The V segment lost 5 bases and the J segment 4 bases; nucleotides outside the gene matches: 8. CDR3 coding DNA: TGCGCCAGCAGCTCCCGGGGGGTAGATTACGAGCAGTACTTC. It yields the protein CASSSRGVDYEQYF.

The chain uses TRBV11-2 and TRBJ2-7, with 7 bases matching TRBD1. With V trimmed by 5 bases and J by 5 bases, 12 bases remained unmatched. In germline, CDR1 is SGHAT, CDR2 FQNNGV. This CDR3 comprises 15 residues. The CDR3 coding sequence is TGTGCCAGCAGCCCTTTTGGGACAGCTACGAACGAGCAGTACTTC. Encoded protein: CASSPFGTATNEQYF.

This chain links TRBV13 with TRBJ2-1, with 7 nucleotides matching TRBD2. The CDR3 is 17 amino acids. V lost 4 bases, J lost 5 bases, and 14 bases stayed unmatched. Germline V lookup: CDR1 PRHDT, CDR2 FYEKMQ (reference sequence). The CDR3 nucleotides are TGTGCCAGCAGCTCGGGTGGGGGAGGGCCGGGTGACAATGAGCAGTTCTTC. This encodes CASSSGGGGPGDNEQFF.

This clone was seen a single time. This chain connects TRBV5-1 to TRBJ2-1; TRBD2 agrees at 15 bases. The V gene end was trimmed by 4 bases and the J gene end by 0 bases; junction bases not matched to a gene: 14. Per the germline V gene, CDR1 is SGHRS and CDR2 is YFSETQ. The CDR3 covers 21 residues. CDR3 coding DNA: TGCGCCAGCAGCCGCCGTCCGGGACTAGCGGGAGGAACCAGCTCCTACAATGAGCAGTTCTTC. It encodes CASSRRPGLAGGTSSYNEQFF. Variable domain in full (rest from reference TRBV5-1 and TRBJ2-1): KAGVTQTPRYLIKTRGQQVTLSCSPISGHRSVSWYQQTPGQGLQFLFEYFSETQRNKGNFPGRFSGRQFSNSRSEMNVSTLELGDSALYLCASSRRPGLAGGTSSYNEQFFGPGTRLTVL.

The rearrangement uses TRBV6-1 and TRBJ2-5, with 9 nucleotides matching TRBD1. The assigned J gene may be wrong: the sequence end matches TRBJ2-7 better. CDR1 and CDR2 from the germline V gene are MNHNS and SASEGT. There are 15 residues in the CDR3. The DNA of the CDR3 is TGTGCCAGCAGTGAACCGGGACAGGGACTGTACGAGCAGTACTTC. It specifies CASSEPGQGLYEQYF.

This chain joins TRBV11-3 and TRBJ1-3; D not resolved. Trimming took off 4 bases at V and 0 bases at J, with 10 bases between the two ends. Germline V lookup: CDR1 SGHNT, CDR2 YENEEA. This CDR3 contains 15 residues. CDR3 amino acids: CASSSGSLSGNTIYF. CDR3 sequence (DNA): TGTGCCAGCAGCTCCGGGTCCCTCTCTGGAAACACCATATATTTT.

In its sample, this clone was seen once. This rearrangement joins TRBV9 to TRBJ2-7, with D perhaps matching TRBD2 (6 bases). The CDR3 extends over 16 amino acids. Germline CDR1 is SGDLS and CDR2 is YYNGEE. The V and J ends lost 4 bases and 7 bases respectively, with 24 bases between them. CDR3 DNA sequence: TGTGCCAGCAGCCCACCAGGGTTTGCGGGATTTGATGAGCAGTACTTC. Its protein is CASSPPGFAGFDEQYF.

This clone was seen once. The chain recombines TRBV6-6 with TRBJ2-5; D remains ambiguous. The CDR3 spans 13 residues. Germline V gene data show CDR1 as MNHNY and CDR2 as SVGAGI (reference sequence). V was trimmed by 4 bases and J by 1 base, leaving 7 bases between them. In DNA, the CDR3 is TGTGCCAGCAGTTTATTGAGCCAAGAGACCCAGTACTTC. Translation: CASSLLSQETQYF.

This chain connects TRBV19 to TRBJ1-2; a weak D match, TRBD1 (5 bases). Germline V gives CDR1 LNHDA, CDR2 SQIVND (reference sequence). The CDR3 loop spans 14 amino acids. V lost 6 bases to trimming and J lost 6 bases, with 17 bases between them. The CDR3 here is CASSESKDTDGYTF. CDR3 nucleotide sequence: TGTGCCAGTAGCGAATCCAAGGACACCGATGGCTACACCTTC.

This clone was picked up a small number of times. This sequence joins TRBV29-1 and TRBJ2-1; 7 nucleotides match TRBD2. V dropped 4 bases and J dropped 6; count of bases not matched to a gene: 12. This CDR3 is 15 amino acids long. Germline CDR1 reads SQVTM; CDR2 reads ANQGSEA. The chain's CDR3 is CSVAPRAGVPNEQFF. CDR3 bases: TGCAGCGTTGCCCCAAGGGCGGGGGTCCCCAATGAGCAGTTCTTC.